This TCR beta chain was documented in a study of beta chain features in type 1 diabetes. General observations from the study: Healthy donors had naive, central memory and Treg TCRB repertoires that appeared less similar than those seen among patients. TCRB CDR3 length was moderately but significantly reduced in all four CD4+ subsets of Type 1 diabetes patients.

This clone has more than one count but fewer than ten. The antigen remains undetermined. Blood was collected once per donor into heparin, averaging approximately 0.12 L. Sorting with CD45RO/CCR7/CD25/CD127/CD95/CD27 yielded naive, central memory, regulatory and stem-like memory CD4+ cells. The authors reverse transcribed all of the isolated RNA, so sequencing captured expressed TCRB transcripts. Data came from immunoSEQ multiplex PCR; TCRdb stores just in-frame clones and leaves some out. The table includes around 600,000 clones, roughly 12% detected once. The sequencing sample was made of naive CD4+ T cells from blood. The receptor was derived from a young man with type 1 diabetes.

CDR3 loop: CASSLVGQTRETQYF. DNA for the CDR3: TGCGCCAGCAGCTTGGTGGGCCAAACGCGGGAGACCCAGTACTTC. The chain uses TRBV5-1 and TRBJ2-5; no clear D. The V gene's germline CDR1 is SGHRS and CDR2 YFSETQ. The V end lost 0 bases, the J end lost 5 bases, and 14 bases lay between the germline ends. CDR3 length: 15 residues.